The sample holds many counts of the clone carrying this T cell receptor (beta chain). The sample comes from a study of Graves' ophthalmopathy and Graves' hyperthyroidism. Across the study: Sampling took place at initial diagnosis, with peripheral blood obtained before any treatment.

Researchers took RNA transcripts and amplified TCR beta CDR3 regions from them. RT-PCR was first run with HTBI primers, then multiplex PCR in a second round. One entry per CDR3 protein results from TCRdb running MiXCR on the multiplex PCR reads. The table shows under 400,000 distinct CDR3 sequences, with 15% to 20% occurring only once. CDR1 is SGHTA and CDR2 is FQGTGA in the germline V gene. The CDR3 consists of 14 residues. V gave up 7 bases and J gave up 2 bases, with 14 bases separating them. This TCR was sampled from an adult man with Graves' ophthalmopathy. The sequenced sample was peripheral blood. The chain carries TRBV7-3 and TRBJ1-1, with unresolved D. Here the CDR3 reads CASTPSGGNTEAFF. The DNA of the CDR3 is TGTGCCAGCACCCCGAGTGGAGGAAACACTGAAGCTTTCTTT.